This TCR beta chain emerged from a study of cytomegalovirus exposure and HLA in healthy donors. On the study more broadly: In a previous analysis, some 110 million unique TCR beta sequences were found from 150 million to 200 million T cells. Early release data held 85 million to 95 million unique TCRs from HLA-typed donors.

Researchers ran the PCR with 60 Vbeta and 13 Jbeta primers. TCRdb's table, derived via immunoSEQ multiplex PCR, lists solely in-frame clones and lacks some. The sample records nearly 80,000 clones, 79% being singletons. V was cut by 4 bases and J by 3 bases, with 10 bases left in between. The CDR3 covers 14 residues. Germline V lookup: CDR1 MDHEN, CDR2 SYDVKM. This chain connects TRBV28 to TRBJ2-1; D not certain. The source is a middle-aged woman in good health and CMV-seropositive. The sequenced sample consisted of PBMCs. The CDR3: CASSWATNYNEQFF. The DNA for the CDR3 is TGTGCCAGCAGTTGGGCAACAAACTACAATGAGCAGTTCTTC.